These 25 T cell receptor beta chains originate from one sample sequenced in a study of vaccination effects on CD4 cells after COVID-19. Sequenced by immunoSEQ multiplex PCR; TCRdb stores in-frame clones only, minus some. The sample records 25,000 to 35,000 clones, roughly 78% being singletons. Peptide-pool stimulation followed by sequencing identified expanded antigen-specific CD4+ clonotypes in the ViraFEST assay. Isolation of CD4+ T cells took place after about nine days of culture. Each participant received a vaccine that was either BNT162b2 or mRNA-1273, given as two doses. What these receptors recognize is not known. The specimen comprised CD4+ T cells from PBMCs cultured with HCoV-NL63 spike peptides, sampled after COVID-19 vaccination. These TCRs come from a human donor who received a COVID-19 vaccine. Some clones in this sample may be carry-over from other donors' samples.

The chain employs TRBV5-1 and TRBJ1-2; tentative D call: TRBD1 (6 bases). The CDR3 is 15 residues long. V lost 2 bases, J lost 0 bases, and 11 bases lay in between. Germline-derived CDR1 and CDR2 are SGHRS and YFSETQ. The CDR3, as DNA: TGCGCCAGCAGCTTCGGACAGCTCACTAACTATGGCTACACCTTC. It translates to CASSFGQLTNYGYTF. Based on the CDR3 plus reference TRBV5-1 and TRBJ1-2, the full variable domain is KAGVTQTPRYLIKTRGQQVTLSCSPISGHRSVSWYQQTPGQGLQFLFEYFSETQRNKGNFPGRFSGRQFSNSRSEMNVSTLELGDSALYLCASSFGQLTNYGYTFGSGTRLTVV.

The count of this clone is one. This chain connects TRBV28 to TRBJ2-1; D gene unclear. This CDR3 is built from 13 residues. The germline V and J ends were trimmed by 3 bases and 7 bases, with 10 bases remaining between them. Germline CDR1 reads MDHEN; CDR2 reads SYDVKM. The CDR3: CASSLAAPNEQFF. As DNA, the CDR3 is TGTGCCAGCAGTTTGGCCGCGCCTAATGAGCAGTTCTTC.

The rearrangement uses TRBV4-1 and TRBJ1-1, with TRBD1 matching 11 bases. With V trimmed by 1 base and J by 5 bases, 0 bases remained unmatched. Germline V lookup: CDR1 MGHRA, CDR2 YSYEKL. The CDR3 runs to 14 residues. The CDR3 DNA sequence: TGCGCCAGCAGCCAAGGGGACAGGGGGACTGAAGCTTTCTTT. This codes for CASSQGDRGTEAFF.

This clone has a handful of counts. This sample also contains other DNA sequences that code for the same CDR3. The chain joins TRBV6-5 to TRBJ1-5, with D maybe TRBD1 (5 bases). This CDR3 has 14 amino acids. V gave up 3 bases and J gave up 5 bases, with 11 bases separating them. Per germline, CDR1 MNHEY and CDR2 SVGAGI. The CDR3 DNA follows: TGTGCCAGCAGTTATTCGGGGCTCGATCAGCCCCAGCATTTT. Protein product: CASSYSGLDQPQHF.

This clone was seen once. In DNA, the CDR3 is TGTGCCACCAGTGAACCGACTAGCGGGGGGGCAGATACGCAGTATTTT. Translating gives CATSEPTSGGADTQYF. J is TRBJ2-3 and V is TRBV24-1; 14 positions match TRBD2. This CDR3 comprises 16 residues. J lost 4 bases, V lost 4 bases, and 3 bases had no gene match. Germline assignment: CDR1 KGHDR and CDR2 SFDVKD.

J is TRBJ1-6 and V is TRBV6-6, with 9 positions matching TRBD1. Germline V CDR1 and CDR2: MNHNY, SVGAGI (reference sequence). Trimming took 5 bases from V and 7 from J; bases not matched to a gene: 9. The CDR3 consists of 16 residues. The DNA of the CDR3 is TGTGCCAGCAGTCCCGGGACAGGGTCTCGGAATTCACCCCTCCACTTT. Amino acid sequence: CASSPGTGSRNSPLHF.

The chain links TRBV18 to TRBJ2-2, with no clear D. Germline V CDR1 and CDR2: KGHSH, LQKENI. Deletions cut 0 bases from V and 3 bases from J, with 11 bases between. The CDR3 has 16 amino acids. CDR3 bases: TGTGCCAGCTCACCACCGGTTGGGATAGACACCGGGGAGCTGTTTTTT. Translation: CASSPPVGIDTGELFF.

This chain connects TRBV4-2 to TRBJ1-2; TRBD1 aligns across 8 bases. The CDR3 sequence is 15 residues long. Losses at the gene ends were 1 base for V and 8 bases for J; bases not matched to a gene: 9. The germline V gene has CDR1 LGHNA and CDR2 YNFKEQ. For the CDR3, the DNA is TGTGCCAGCAGCCAAGTGGACAGGGATCGTGGAGGCTACACCTTC. This translates into CASSQVDRDRGGYTF.

This chain links TRBV20-1 with TRBJ2-2, with D possibly being TRBD2 (5 bases). This CDR3 comprises 15 residues. The germline V and J ends were trimmed by 3 bases and 1 base, with 12 bases remaining between them. Germline assignment: CDR1 DFQATT and CDR2 SNEGSKA (reference sequence). The CDR3 sequence is CSASRAAVNTGELFF. The CDR3 nucleotides are TGCAGTGCTAGTCGGGCAGCGGTGAACACCGGGGAGCTGTTTTTT.

The rearrangement joins TRBV18 to TRBJ1-4; 8 nucleotides match TRBD1. CDR1 is KGHSH and CDR2 is LQKENI in the germline V gene. This CDR3 is built from 15 residues. V lost 0 bases and J lost 8; bases outside the gene matches: 5. The CDR3: CASSPPTPGGEKLFF. The CDR3, as DNA: TGTGCCAGCTCACCACCGACGCCAGGGGGCGAAAAACTGTTTTTT.

The chain employs TRBV2 and TRBJ2-5, with D possibly matching TRBD1 (5 bases). V dropped 8 bases and J dropped 1 base, with 14 bases sitting between them. The CDR3 spans 14 residues. The germline gives CDR1 SNHLY, CDR2 FYNNEI. CDR3 in amino acids: CASSRTPPQETQYF. The CDR3, as DNA: TGTGCCAGCTCCAGGACACCTCCCCAAGAGACCCAGTACTTC.

V gene TRBV18 combines with J gene TRBJ2-2, with D uncertain. The CDR3 contains 11 residues. Germline V gene data show CDR1 as KGHSH and CDR2 as LQKENI. The V end lost 3 bases, the J end lost 6 bases, and 2 bases lay between the germline ends. This chain's CDR3 is CASSPSGELFF. CDR3 DNA sequence: TGTGCCAGCTCACCTTCCGGGGAGCTGTTTTTT.

The chain recombines TRBV20-1 with TRBJ1-3; D unclear. This CDR3 is 13 amino acids long. Trimming shortened V by 3 bases and J by 0 bases, and 6 bases separated the two germline ends. From germline, CDR1 is DFQATT and CDR2 SNEGSKA (reference sequence). CDR3 residues: CSASGVSGNTIYF. The CDR3 DNA is TGCAGTGCTAGTGGCGTCTCTGGAAACACCATATATTTT.

This sequence joins TRBV7-3 and TRBJ2-2; D is undetermined. V gave up 1 base and J gave up 6 bases, with 9 bases separating them. The CDR3 consists of 14 residues. Germline V gene lookup returns CDR1 SGHTA and CDR2 FQGTGA. This CDR3 reads CASSLSPTPGELFF. CDR3 DNA sequence: TGTGCCAGCAGCTTAAGCCCCACCCCCGGGGAGCTGTTTTTT.

The genes are TRBV11-1 and TRBJ2-2; tentative D call: TRBD1 (5 bases). This CDR3 has 16 residues. Trimming left V 4 bases short and J 1 base short, with 13 bases between. CDR1 SGHAT and CDR2 FQDESV come from the germline V gene (reference sequence). The CDR3: CASSSSQGRNTGELFF. The CDR3 bases are TGTGCCAGCAGCTCGAGCCAGGGTCGGAACACCGGGGAGCTGTTTTTT.

V and J are TRBV19 and TRBJ1-6; D perhaps matches TRBD1 (6 bases). V lost 6 bases and J 4 bases, leaving 16 bases between the germline ends. CDR1 LNHDA and CDR2 SQIVND come from the germline V gene (reference sequence). This CDR3 comprises 16 residues. The CDR3 DNA follows: TGTGCCAGTAGCTCACAGGGAGTAGAGTATAATTCACCCCTCCACTTT. Protein: CASSSQGVEYNSPLHF.

This chain connects TRBV5-8 to TRBJ2-7; no clear D gene. The germline CDR1 and CDR2 sequences are SGHTS and YDEGEE. Trimming pared 0 bases from V and 4 bases from J, leaving 14 bases between. This CDR3 is 15 amino acids long. In nucleotides, the CDR3 is TGTGCCAGCAGCTTGGGACCCCTAGGCACGTACGAGCAGTACGTC. Its translation: CASSLGPLGTYEQYV.

The chain couples TRBV21-1 to TRBJ1-4. TRBV21-1 is a pseudogene. CDR3 length: 15 residues. CDR3 nucleotides: TGTGCCAGCAGCAAAAGCGGCAAAGGGAATGAAAAACTGTTTTTT. This gives the protein CASSKSGKGNEKLFF.

The chain has TRBV12-3 or TRBV12-4 and TRBJ1-2; TRBD1 matches 8 bases. With V trimmed by 3 bases and J by 7 bases, 4 bases remained unmatched. The CDR3 runs to 13 residues. CDR3 DNA: TGTGCCAGCAGTTTTGGACAGGGTGTTGGCTACACCTTC. Residues: CASSFGQGVGYTF.

This clone has a handful of counts. This chain uses TRBV5-1 with TRBJ2-2; 7 bases fit TRBD1. The CDR3 spans 14 residues. After removal of 6 bases from V and 0 bases from J, the junction contained 2 bases not matched to a gene. Germline loops: CDR1 SGHRS, CDR2 YFSETQ. CDR3 loop: CASKGQTNTGELFF. The CDR3 region has the DNA TGCGCCAGCAAGGGACAGACGAACACCGGGGAGCTGTTTTTT.

The J gene is TRBJ2-1, the V gene TRBV27; the D gene is possibly TRBD2 (6 bases). The CDR3 totals 13 residues. V gave up 5 bases and J gave up 5 bases, with 10 bases separating them. Germline V gene lookup returns CDR1 MNHEY and CDR2 SMNVEV (reference sequence). In DNA, the CDR3 is TGTGCCAGCAGTCCGACTAGAAACAATGAGCAGTTCTTC. Protein sequence: CASSPTRNNEQFF.

The chain carries TRBV7-8 and TRBJ1-6; no clear D. The germline V and J ends were trimmed by 5 bases and 7 bases, with 12 bases remaining between them. The CDR3 length is 14 residues. Germline values: CDR1 SGHVS, CDR2 FQNEAQ. DNA of the CDR3: TGTGCCAGCAGCCCCGCGGGTGGGAATTCACCCCTCCACTTT. This codes for CASSPAGGNSPLHF. Looking up the rest from reference TRBV7-8 and TRBJ1-6 gives the full variable domain: GAGVSQSPRYKVAKRGQDVALRCDPISGHVSLFWYQQALGQGPEFLTYFQNEAQLDKSGLPSDRFFAERPEGSVSTLKIQRTQQEDSAVYLCASSPAGGNSPLHFGNGTRLTVT.

The J gene is TRBJ2-2, the V gene TRBV6-5; D ambiguous. The CDR3 runs to 15 residues. Per germline, CDR1 MNHEY and CDR2 SVGAGI. The V and J ends lost 7 bases and 0 bases respectively, with 12 bases between them. The CDR3 DNA follows: TGTGCCAGCAAAACCGACTTCGCGAACACCGGGGAGCTGTTTTTT. Protein product: CASKTDFANTGELFF.

This sequence joins TRBV7-9 and TRBJ2-1, with D perhaps TRBD1 or TRBD2 (5 bases each). The CDR3 runs 15 residues. Looked up from germline, CDR1 is SEHNR and CDR2 is FQNEAQ (reference sequence). V lost 2 bases and J 8 bases, leaving 16 bases between the germline ends. The CDR3 loop is CASSLWDDLGDEQFF. CDR3 in DNA: TGTGCCAGCAGCTTATGGGACGACCTCGGGGATGAGCAGTTCTTC. Variable domain in full (rest from reference TRBV7-9 and TRBJ2-1): DTGVSQNPRHKITKRGQNVTFRCDPISEHNRLYWYRQTLGQGPEFLTYFQNEAQLEKSRLLSDRFSAERPKGSFSTLEIQRTEQGDSAMYLCASSLWDDLGDEQFFGPGTRLTVL.

V gene TRBV7-2 combines with J gene TRBJ1-4; D is undetermined. CDR3 length: 13 residues. V gave up 5 bases and J gave up 7 bases, with 11 bases separating them. Germline V gene lookup returns CDR1 SGHTA and CDR2 FQGNSA. The CDR3 region has the DNA TGTGCCAGCAGCCTCATGGGGTCTGAAAAACTGTTTTTT. Its translation is CASSLMGSEKLFF.